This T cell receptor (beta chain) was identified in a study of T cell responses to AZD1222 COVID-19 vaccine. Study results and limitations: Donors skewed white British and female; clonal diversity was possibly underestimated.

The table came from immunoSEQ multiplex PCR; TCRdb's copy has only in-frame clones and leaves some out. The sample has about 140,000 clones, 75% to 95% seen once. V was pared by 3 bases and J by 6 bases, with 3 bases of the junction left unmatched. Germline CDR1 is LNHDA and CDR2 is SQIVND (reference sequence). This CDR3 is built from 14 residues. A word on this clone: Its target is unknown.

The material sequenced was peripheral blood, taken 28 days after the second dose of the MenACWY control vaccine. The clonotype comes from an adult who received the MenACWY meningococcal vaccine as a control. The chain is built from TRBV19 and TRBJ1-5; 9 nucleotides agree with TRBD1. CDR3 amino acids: CASSIDRGGQPQHF. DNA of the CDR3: TGTGCCAGTAGTATTGACAGGGGGGGTCAGCCCCAGCATTTT.